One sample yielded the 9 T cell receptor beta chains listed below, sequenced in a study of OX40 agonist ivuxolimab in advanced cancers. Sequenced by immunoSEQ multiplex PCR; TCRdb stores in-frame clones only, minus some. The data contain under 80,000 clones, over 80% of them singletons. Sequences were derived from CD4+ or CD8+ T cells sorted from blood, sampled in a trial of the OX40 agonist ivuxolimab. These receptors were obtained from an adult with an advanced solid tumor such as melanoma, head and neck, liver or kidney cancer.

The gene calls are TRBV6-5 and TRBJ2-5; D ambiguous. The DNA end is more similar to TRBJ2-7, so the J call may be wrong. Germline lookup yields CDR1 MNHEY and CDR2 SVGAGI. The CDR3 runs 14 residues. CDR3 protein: CASSYSGGPNEQYF. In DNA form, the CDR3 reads TGTGCCAGCAGTTACTCCGGCGGCCCAAACGAGCAGTACTTC.

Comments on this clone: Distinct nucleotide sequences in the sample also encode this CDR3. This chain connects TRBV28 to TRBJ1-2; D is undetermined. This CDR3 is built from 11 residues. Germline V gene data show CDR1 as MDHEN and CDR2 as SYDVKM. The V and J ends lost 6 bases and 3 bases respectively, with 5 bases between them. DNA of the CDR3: TGTGCCAGCAGCGGGCACTATGGCTACACCTTC. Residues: CASSGHYGYTF.

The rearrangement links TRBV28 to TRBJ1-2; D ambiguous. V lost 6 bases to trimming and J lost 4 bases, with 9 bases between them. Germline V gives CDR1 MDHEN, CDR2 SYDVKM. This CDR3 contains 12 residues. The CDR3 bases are TGTGCCAGCAGCGAGGGCCGCTATGGCTACACCTTC. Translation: CASSEGRYGYTF.

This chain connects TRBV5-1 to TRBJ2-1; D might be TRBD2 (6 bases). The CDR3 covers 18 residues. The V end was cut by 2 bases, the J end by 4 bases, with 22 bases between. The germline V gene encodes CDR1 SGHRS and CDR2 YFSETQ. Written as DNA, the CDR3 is TGCGCCAGCAGCTTCCGGGAGAACTCATACCCCACTTACAATGAGCAGTTCTTC. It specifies CASSFRENSYPTYNEQFF.

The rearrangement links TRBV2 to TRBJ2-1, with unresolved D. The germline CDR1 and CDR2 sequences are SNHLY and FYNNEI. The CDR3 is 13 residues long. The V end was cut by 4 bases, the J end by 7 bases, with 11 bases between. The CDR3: CASSVLPQNEQFF. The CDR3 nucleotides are TGTGCCAGCAGTGTGCTCCCCCAAAATGAGCAGTTCTTC. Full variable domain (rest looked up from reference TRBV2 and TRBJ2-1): EPEVTQTPSHQVTQMGQEVILRCVPISNHLYFYWYRQILGQKVEFLVSFYNNEISEKSEIFDDQFSVERPDGSNFTLKIRSTKLEDSAMYFCASSVLPQNEQFFGPGTRLTVL.

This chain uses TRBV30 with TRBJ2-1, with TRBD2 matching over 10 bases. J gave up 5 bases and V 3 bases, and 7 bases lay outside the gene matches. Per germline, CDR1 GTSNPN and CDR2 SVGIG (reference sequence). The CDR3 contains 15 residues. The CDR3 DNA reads TGTGCCTGGAGAGTAGCGGGGGGACTCAACAATGAGCAGTTCTTC. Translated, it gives CAWRVAGGLNNEQFF.

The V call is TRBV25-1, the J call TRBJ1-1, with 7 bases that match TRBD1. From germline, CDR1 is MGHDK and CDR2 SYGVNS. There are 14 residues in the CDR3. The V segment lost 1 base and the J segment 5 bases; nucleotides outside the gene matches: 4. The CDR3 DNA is TGTGCCAGCAGTGAATCAGGGGGACGAACTGAAGCTTTCTTT. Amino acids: CASSESGGRTEAFF.

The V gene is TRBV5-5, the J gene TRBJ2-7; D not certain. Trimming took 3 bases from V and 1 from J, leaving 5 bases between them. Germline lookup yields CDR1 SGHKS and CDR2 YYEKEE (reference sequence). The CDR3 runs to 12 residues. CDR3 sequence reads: CASSSRSYEQYF. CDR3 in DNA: TGTGCCAGCAGCTCACGGTCCTACGAGCAGTACTTC.

The CDR3 here is CASSLGDRETDTQYF. The CDR3, as DNA: TGCGCCAGCAGCTTGGGGGACAGGGAGACAGATACGCAGTATTTT. The chain has TRBV5-1 and TRBJ2-3; TRBD1 agrees at 9 bases. Germline V gene data show CDR1 as SGHRS and CDR2 as YFSETQ. V gave up 0 bases and J gave up 3 bases; unmatched junction bases: 2. There are 15 residues in the CDR3.